The rows below give T cell receptor beta chains drawn from one sample of a study of STAT3 mutations in large granular lymphocyte leukemia. Here immunoSEQ multiplex PCR was the method, and the copy in TCRdb shows in-frame clones only, minus some. This sample has 9,000 to 15,000 clones, with 76% found just once. The sequenced sample consisted of peripheral blood mononuclear cells. The receptors derive from a man in his 60s with T-cell large granular lymphocyte leukemia. Some clones in this sample may be carry-over from other donors' samples. Both conserved end residues are part of each CDR3. Each record gives: J gene, V gene, clone size, D gene, CDR3 DNA, CDR3 protein. The D gene is left open where the match is weak. Some rows mark clone size as missing; the rest say once, few, many or name a class of expanded clone.

J: TRBJ1-2
V: TRBV7-9
size: NA
D: TRBD1
DNA: TGTGCCAGCAGCGCGTCCCGGGACAGGGGCAGTGGCTACACCTTC
CDR3: CASSASRDRGSGYTF

J: TRBJ2-1
V: TRBV5-1
size: NA
D: NA
DNA: TGCGCCAGCAGCTTGGCCGGGACTGCCGCCAATGAGCAGTTCTTC
CDR3: CASSLAGTAANEQFF

J: TRBJ1-4
V: TRBV30
size: NA
D: NA
DNA: TGTGCCTGGAGTTCCCGGCCGGGACTTCCTAAACTGTTTTTT
CDR3: CAWSSRPGLPKLFF

J: TRBJ1-2
V: TRBV5-1
size: NA
D: NA
DNA: TGCGCCAGCAGTTTCACGGACAGTATCTATGGCTACACCTTC
CDR3: CASSFTDSIYGYTF

J: TRBJ2-7
V: TRBV9
size: NA
D: NA
DNA: TGTGCCAGCAGCGTAGGCGGCCGCTCCTACGAGCAGTACTTC
CDR3: CASSVGGRSYEQYF

J: TRBJ2-7
V: TRBV4-3
size: NA
D: NA
DNA: TGCGCCAGCAGCCACCTTCCTGTTAACCAGCCCAACGGTTACGAGCAGTACTTC
CDR3: CASSHLPVNQPNGYEQYF

J: TRBJ2-2
V: TRBV7-3
size: NA
D: TRBD2
DNA: TGTGCCAGCAGCACCGCCGGACTAGCGGGAGCCGGGGAGCTGTTTTTT
CDR3: CASSTAGLAGAGELFF

J: TRBJ2-2
V: TRBV10-3
size: NA
D: TRBD2
DNA: TGTGCCATAGGACTAGCGGGGGGCACCGGGGAGCTGTTTTTT
CDR3: CAIGLAGGTGELFF

J: TRBJ1-1
V: TRBV30
size: NA
D: TRBD1
DNA: TGTGCCTGGAGTGTAGCAGGGGGCACTGAAGCTTTCTTT
CDR3: CAWSVAGGTEAFF

J: TRBJ1-5
V: TRBV30
size: NA
D: NA
DNA: TGTGCCTGGAGTAAAGGAGTCAATCAGCCCCAGCATTTT
CDR3: CAWSKGVNQPQHF

J: TRBJ1-2
V: TRBV5-4
size: NA
D: NA
DNA: TGTGCCAGCAGCTTGTCCGTCTGGGCGTCCGATTATGGCTACACCTTC
CDR3: CASSLSVWASDYGYTF

J: TRBJ1-2
V: TRBV6-4
size: few
D: NA
DNA: TGTGCCACCTCCGGGTCCGGGGGCTATGGCTACACCTTC
CDR3: CATSGSGGYGYTF

J: TRBJ2-1
V: TRBV12-5
size: NA
D: NA
DNA: TGTGCTAGTGGTTTGGGGCTACTGTACAATGAGCAGTTCTTC
CDR3: CASGLGLLYNEQFF

J: TRBJ2-3
V: TRBV7-2
size: NA
D: NA
DNA: TGTGCCAGCAGCTTATCCCCGGGAGATACGCAGTATTTT
CDR3: CASSLSPGDTQYF

J: TRBJ2-4
V: TRBV7-8
size: NA
D: TRBD1
DNA: TGTGCCAGCAGCCCCGGGACAGGTGGCATTCAGTACTTC
CDR3: CASSPGTGGIQYF

J: TRBJ2-7
V: TRBV27
size: NA
D: NA
DNA: TGTGCCAGCAGGAGGGGCGTTACAGGAGTGGCTTACGAGCAGTACTTC
CDR3: CASRRGVTGVAYEQYF

J: TRBJ2-5
V: TRBV15
size: few
D: NA
DNA: TGTGCCACCAGCAGAGACACGGGAAAGGGGACCCAGTACTTC
CDR3: CATSRDTGKGTQYF